This TCR beta chain stems from a study of beta chain features in type 1 diabetes. Study-level results: When Type 1 diabetes patients were examined, their TCRB CDR3s proved moderately but significantly shorter in all four CD4+ subsets. Individuals with type 1 diabetes displayed fewer insertions and more deletions at VDJ junctions.

V gave up 3 bases and J gave up 5 bases; unmatched junction bases: 10. Germline V lookup: CDR1 SGHAT, CDR2 FQDESV (reference sequence). This CDR3 spans 17 amino acids. Purity exceeding 98% was reached by all sorted populations. Expressed TCRB transcripts were sequenced, since all the RNA that had been isolated was reverse transcribed. Method: immunoSEQ multiplex PCR; TCRdb's copy keeps in-frame clones and lacks some. This table holds over 600,000 clones, around 11% found once. In the case of this clone: Its matching antigen is unknown.

This receptor was identified in a man aged 25 to 40 with type 1 diabetes. The chain combines TRBV11-1 with TRBJ2-2; 9 nucleotides line up with TRBD1. The sequencing input was naive CD4+ T cells from blood. The CDR3, as DNA: TGTGCCAGCAGCTTTCCCTCGGGGACAGGGTCGACCGGGGAGCTGTTTTTT. It is translated as CASSFPSGTGSTGELFF.